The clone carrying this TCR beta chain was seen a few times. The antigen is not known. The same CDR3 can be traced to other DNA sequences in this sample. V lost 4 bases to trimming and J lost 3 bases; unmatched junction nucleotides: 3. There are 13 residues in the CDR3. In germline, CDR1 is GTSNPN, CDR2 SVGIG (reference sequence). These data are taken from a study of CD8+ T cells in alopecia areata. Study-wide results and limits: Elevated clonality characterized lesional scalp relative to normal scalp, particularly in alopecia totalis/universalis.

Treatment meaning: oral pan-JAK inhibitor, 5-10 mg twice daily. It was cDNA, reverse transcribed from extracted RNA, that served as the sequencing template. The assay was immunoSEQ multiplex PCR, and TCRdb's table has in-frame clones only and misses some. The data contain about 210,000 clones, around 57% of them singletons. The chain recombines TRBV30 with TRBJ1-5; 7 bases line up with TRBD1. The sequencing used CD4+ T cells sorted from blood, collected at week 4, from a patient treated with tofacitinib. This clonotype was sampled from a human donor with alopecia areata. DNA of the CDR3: TGTGCCTGGACAGGGGGGGACAATCAGCCCCAGCATTTT. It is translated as CAWTGGDNQPQHF.